This record looks at one TCR beta chain sequence and its context. Its cognate antigen is unknown. The CDR3 runs 17 residues. Germline values: CDR1 SQVTM, CDR2 ANQGSEA. V shed 5 bases and J shed 3 bases, with 24 bases lying between them. Relying on iRepertoire HTBI primers and Arm-PCR of CDR3 regions, the team built TCR beta libraries. TCRdb passed the multiplex PCR reads through MiXCR, listing each CDR3 protein once. Seen here are 350,000 to 450,000 distinct CDR3 sequences, about 23% observed once, and the top ten hold approximately 30%. Time point reported: persistent/refractory GD, antithyroid drugs over 5 years with positive TRAb. PBMC-derived RNA was used for the TCR library. This specimen comes from a study of regulatory T cells in long-lasting Graves disease. Study conclusions and caveats: Samples came from peripheral blood alone, without thyroid tissue.

The receptor's source is a woman in her thirties or forties with Graves disease. The chain links TRBV29-1 to TRBJ2-3; D might be TRBD1 or TRBD2, each matching 5 bases. Sample: peripheral blood mononuclear cells (PBMCs), taken when the disease was refractory, from a patient treated with antithyroid drugs. CDR3 protein: CSVRVGEGARLTDTQYF. The CDR3 DNA reads TGCAGCGTTAGGGTCGGGGAAGGGGCCCGGTTGACAGATACGCAGTATTTT.